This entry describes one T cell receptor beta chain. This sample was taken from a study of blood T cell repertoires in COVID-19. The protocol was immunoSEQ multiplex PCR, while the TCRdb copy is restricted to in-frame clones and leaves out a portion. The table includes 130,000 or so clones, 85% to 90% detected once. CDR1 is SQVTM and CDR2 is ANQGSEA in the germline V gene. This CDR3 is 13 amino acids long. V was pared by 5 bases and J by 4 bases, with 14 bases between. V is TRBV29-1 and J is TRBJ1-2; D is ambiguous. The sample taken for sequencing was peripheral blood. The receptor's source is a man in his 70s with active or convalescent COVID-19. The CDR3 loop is CSVPGGRIYGYTF. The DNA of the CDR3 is TGCAGCGTTCCGGGAGGACGGATCTATGGCTACACCTTC. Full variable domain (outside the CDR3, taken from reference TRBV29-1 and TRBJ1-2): SAVISQKPSRDICQRGTSLTIQCQVDSQVTMMFWYRQQPGQSLTLIATANQGSEATYESGFVIDKFPISRPNLTFSTLTVSNMSPEDSSIYLCSVPGGRIYGYTFGSGTRLTVV.